This TCR beta chain was observed in a study of blood T cells in healthy people across ages. The table lists this clonotype with a few counts. The CDR3 contains 17 residues. The V gene's germline CDR1 is SGHRS and CDR2 YFSETQ. A second PCR, run for about 7 to 11 cycles, used a sample-barcoded 5' primer plus a J-beta primer mix. TCRdb analysed the 5' RACE reads with MiXCR anew, one entry per CDR3 protein. The sample lists just under 550,000 distinct CDR3 sequences, 20% to 30% occurring once. These sequences were also reported in another study, on T cells of mothers and their children.

The sequence was obtained from a boy between 10 and 17 years old in good health. Material: blood. The chain carries TRBV5-1 and TRBJ2-5, with D possibly being TRBD2 (5 bases). The J call may be wrong; the DNA end is better matched by TRBJ2-1. CDR3 sequence (DNA): TGCGCCAGCAAAAGGGTTTTAGCGAACGTACTCGGCAATGAGCAGTTCTTC. Residues: CASKRVLANVLGNEQFF.